This T cell receptor beta chain comes out of a study of control samples from healthy donors and cancer patients. Produced via immunoSEQ multiplex PCR; TCRdb's table is partial and in-frame only. The top ten clones hold about 10% of a sample with 100,000 or so clones, 79% of them seen once. The origin of this receptor is a woman aged 25 to 39 in good health. The sequenced material came from blood.

The CDR3, as DNA: TGTGCCACCAGCAGGAGAGAGGGAAACAGGCTTAGAGATGGCTACACCTTC. Its protein is CATSRREGNRLRDGYTF. The rearrangement links TRBV15 to TRBJ1-2; a possible D gene is TRBD1 (5 bases). V lost 3 bases and J 6 bases, leaving 23 bases between the germline ends. CDR3 size: 17 residues. Germline V gene sequence: CDR1 LNHNV, CDR2 YYDKDF (reference sequence).